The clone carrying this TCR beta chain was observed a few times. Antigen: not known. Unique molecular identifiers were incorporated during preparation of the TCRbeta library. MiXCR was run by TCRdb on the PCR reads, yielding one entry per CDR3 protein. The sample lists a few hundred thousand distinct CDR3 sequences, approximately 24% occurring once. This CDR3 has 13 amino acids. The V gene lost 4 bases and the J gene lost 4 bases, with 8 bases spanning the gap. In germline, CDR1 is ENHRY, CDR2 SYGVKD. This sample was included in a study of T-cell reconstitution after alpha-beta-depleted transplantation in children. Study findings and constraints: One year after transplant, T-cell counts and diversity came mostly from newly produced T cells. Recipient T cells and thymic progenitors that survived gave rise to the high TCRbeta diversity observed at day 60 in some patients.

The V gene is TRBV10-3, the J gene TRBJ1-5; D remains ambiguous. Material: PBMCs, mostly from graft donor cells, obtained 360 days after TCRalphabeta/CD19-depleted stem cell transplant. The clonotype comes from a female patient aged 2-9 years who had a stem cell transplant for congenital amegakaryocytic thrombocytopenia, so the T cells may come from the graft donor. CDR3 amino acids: CAISGEWNQPQHF. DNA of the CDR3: TGTGCCATCAGTGGCGAATGGAATCAGCCCCAGCATTTT.